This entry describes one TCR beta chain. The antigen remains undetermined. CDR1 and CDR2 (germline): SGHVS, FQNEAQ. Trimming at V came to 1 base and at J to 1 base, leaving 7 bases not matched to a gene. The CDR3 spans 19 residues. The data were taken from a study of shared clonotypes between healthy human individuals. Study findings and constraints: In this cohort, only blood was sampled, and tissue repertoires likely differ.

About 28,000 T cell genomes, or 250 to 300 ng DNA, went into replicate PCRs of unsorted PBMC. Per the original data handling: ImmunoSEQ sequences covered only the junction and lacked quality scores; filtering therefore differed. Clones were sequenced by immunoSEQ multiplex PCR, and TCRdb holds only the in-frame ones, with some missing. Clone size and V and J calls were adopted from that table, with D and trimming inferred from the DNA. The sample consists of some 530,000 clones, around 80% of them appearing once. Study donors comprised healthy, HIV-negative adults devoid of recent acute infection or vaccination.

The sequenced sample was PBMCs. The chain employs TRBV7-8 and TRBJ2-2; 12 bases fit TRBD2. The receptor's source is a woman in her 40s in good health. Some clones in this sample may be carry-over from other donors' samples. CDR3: CASSLEASGRAENTGELFF. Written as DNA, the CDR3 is TGTGCCAGCAGCTTAGAGGCTAGCGGGAGGGCCGAGAACACCGGGGAGCTGTTTTTT.